A single sample is the source of the 29 T cell receptor beta chains below, sequenced in a study of cytomegalovirus exposure and HLA in healthy donors. Both 60 Vbeta primers and 13 Jbeta primers went into the PCR. Clones were read by immunoSEQ multiplex PCR, and TCRdb kept only the in-frame ones, dropping some. The data show some 190,000 clones, roughly 77% seen once. The sequenced sample consisted of PBMCs. The receptor set was obtained from a woman younger than 45 in good health and CMV-seropositive.

The V and J genes are TRBV27 and TRBJ1-2; D is possibly TRBD1 (6 bases). Germline lookup yields CDR1 MNHEY and CDR2 SMNVEV (reference sequence). CDR3 size: 13 residues. With 4 bases removed from V and 7 bases from J, the gap between germline ends came to 13 bases. The CDR3 nucleotides read TGTGCCAGCAGTTCCCCCGGACAGATTGGCTACACCTTC. It is translated as CASSSPGQIGYTF.

V is TRBV5-4 and J is TRBJ2-7; no firm D call. This CDR3 region has 12 residues. V dropped 3 bases and J dropped 3 bases, with 7 bases sitting between them. Looked up from germline, CDR1 is SGHNT and CDR2 is YYREEE (reference sequence). CDR3 nucleotides: TGTGCCAGCAGCTATTCCGGCTACGAGCAGTACTTC. Translation gives CASSYSGYEQYF. The entire variable domain, with the rest obtained from reference TRBV5-4 and TRBJ2-7, is as follows: ETGVTQSPTHLIKTRGQQVTLRCSSQSGHNTVSWYQQALGQGPQFIFQYYREEENGRGNFPPRFSGLQFPNYSSELNVNALELDDSALYLCASSYSGYEQYFGPGTRLTVT.

As regards this clone: The same CDR3 is also encoded by other DNA sequences in this sample. The chain uses TRBV7-9 and TRBJ2-1, with D unresolved. Germline V gene sequence: CDR1 SEHNR, CDR2 FQNEAQ (reference sequence). The CDR3 consists of 12 residues. V was clipped by 1 base and J by 7 bases, with 5 bases between them. CDR3 amino acids: CASSLVGNEQFF. The CDR3 coding sequence is TGTGCCAGCAGCTTAGTCGGGAATGAGCAGTTCTTC.

V and J are TRBV10-3 and TRBJ2-5; D gene ambiguous. Per germline, CDR1 ENHRY and CDR2 SYGVKD. The CDR3 has 13 amino acids. Deletions cut 8 bases from V and 2 bases from J, with 12 bases between. CDR3 region: CAIGSSAQETQYF. The DNA for the CDR3 is TGTGCCATCGGCTCTAGTGCACAAGAGACCCAGTACTTC.

The chain recombines TRBV27 with TRBJ1-5; possible D gene TRBD1, 5 bases. Germline V gives CDR1 MNHEY, CDR2 SMNVEV (reference sequence). V lost 3 bases, J lost 5 bases, and 14 bases lay in between. The CDR3 consists of 15 residues. The CDR3 region is CASSFQGREDQPQHF. CDR3 sequence (DNA): TGTGCCAGCAGTTTCCAGGGCCGGGAGGATCAGCCCCAGCATTTT.

This clone was counted once. J is TRBJ2-7 and V is TRBV9; 8 bases are shared with TRBD2. This CDR3 spans 16 amino acids. With V trimmed by 3 bases and J by 4 bases, 12 bases remained unmatched. CDR1 and CDR2 (germline): SGDLS, YYNGEE. The CDR3 DNA follows: TGTGCCAGCAGCGACCGGACTAGCCCTCACATATACGAGCAGTACTTC. It encodes CASSDRTSPHIYEQYF.

The chain links TRBV19 to TRBJ2-7, with TRBD2 as a possible D gene (6 bases). CDR3 size: 14 residues. Trimming shortened V by 5 bases and J by 4 bases, and 15 bases separated the two germline ends. Germline V lookup: CDR1 LNHDA, CDR2 SQIVND (reference sequence). This CDR3 reads CASSAAGLGYEQYF. The CDR3 bases are TGTGCCAGTAGTGCAGCGGGTCTTGGGTACGAGCAGTACTTC. The full variable domain, completed using reference TRBV19 and TRBJ2-7, is DGGITQSPKYLFRKEGQNVTLSCEQNLNHDAMYWYRQDPGQGLRLIYYSQIVNDFQKGDIAEGYSVSREKKESFPLTVTSAQKNPTAFYLCASSAAGLGYEQYFGPGTRLTVT.

The V call is TRBV14, the J call TRBJ2-7; possible D gene TRBD2, 7 bases. Germline lookup yields CDR1 SGHDN and CDR2 FVKESK. Trimming shortened V by 4 bases and J by 6 bases, and 13 bases separated the two germline ends. CDR3 length equals 13 residues. The CDR3 here is CASSRNREGEQYF. In DNA, the CDR3 is TGTGCCAGCAGCCGGAACAGGGAGGGCGAGCAGTACTTC.

V and J are TRBV7-8 and TRBJ2-7; 12 bases are a match to TRBD2. This CDR3 contains 14 residues. The V gene's germline CDR1 is SGHVS and CDR2 FQNEAQ. The junction had 0 bases not matched to a gene; V was cut back by 3 bases and J by 3 bases. The CDR3 protein is CASSLTSGSYEQYF. The CDR3, as DNA: TGTGCCAGCAGCTTGACTAGCGGGAGCTACGAGCAGTACTTC. The whole variable domain, remainder taken from reference TRBV7-8 and TRBJ2-7, is GAGVSQSPRYKVAKRGQDVALRCDPISGHVSLFWYQQALGQGPEFLTYFQNEAQLDKSGLPSDRFFAERPEGSVSTLKIQRTQQEDSAVYLCASSLTSGSYEQYFGPGTRLTVT.

The chain carries TRBV4-1 and TRBJ1-5; D ambiguous. The CDR3 totals 15 residues. Trimming cost V 0 bases and J 6 bases, with 12 bases left between them. Germline CDR1 and CDR2: MGHRA and YSYEKL. In nucleotides, the CDR3 is TGCGCCAGCAGCCAAGATTGGGGTGGGAGTCAGCCCCAGCATTTT. The encoded protein is CASSQDWGGSQPQHF.

The genes are TRBV6-1 and TRBJ2-7; D ambiguous. The CDR3 has 15 residues. Germline CDR1 and CDR2: MNHNS and SASEGT. The germline V and J ends were trimmed by 1 base and 7 bases, with 17 bases remaining between them. Here the CDR3 DNA reads TGTGCCAGCAGTGAAGGCCGACTCCCCAGACGGGAGCAGTACTTC. This translates into CASSEGRLPRREQYF.

The chain uses TRBV27 and TRBJ2-1; 10 nucleotides line up with TRBD2. Germline CDR1 MNHEY, CDR2 SMNVEV (reference sequence). The CDR3 covers 18 residues. J was trimmed by 0 bases and V by 5 bases; bases with no gene match: 10. The CDR3 DNA reads TGTGCCAGCAGTCCCGGACTAGCGGTTCCCGCCTCCTACAATGAGCAGTTCTTC. It translates to CASSPGLAVPASYNEQFF.

This chain connects TRBV5-5 to TRBJ2-1; no definite D call. CDR1 and CDR2 (germline): SGHKS, YYEKEE (reference sequence). The CDR3 runs to 18 residues. Trimming removed 1 base from V and 0 bases from J, with 17 bases in between. The CDR3 nucleotides read TGTGCCAGCAGCTTGTCTCAGGTCCCGCTCAGCTCCTACAATGAGCAGTTCTTC. Translation gives CASSLSQVPLSSYNEQFF.

With respect to this clone: Other DNA sequences in this specimen translate into the identical CDR3. This rearrangement joins TRBV10-3 to TRBJ2-1, with TRBD2 identical over 14 bases. This CDR3 is built from 16 residues. The V gene's germline CDR1 is ENHRY and CDR2 SYGVKD. V lost 5 bases to trimming and J lost 4 bases; unmatched junction nucleotides: 4. The DNA of the CDR3 is TGTGCCATCAGTCGACTAGCGGGAGGGAGGTACAATGAGCAGTTCTTC. Translating it yields CAISRLAGGRYNEQFF.

This clone turned up a few times. V gene TRBV2 combines with J gene TRBJ2-7; 10 nucleotides match TRBD2. The J segment lost 3 bases and the V segment lost 6 bases, leaving 20 bases of the junction unmatched. CDR1 is SNHLY and CDR2 is FYNNEI in the germline V gene. This CDR3 comprises 19 residues. CDR3 DNA: TGTGCCAGCAGCCGGGCTATGCCTACCGGGACTAGCGTTTTCTACGAGCAGTACTTC. Residues: CASSRAMPTGTSVFYEQYF.

This sequence joins TRBV21-1 and TRBJ2-7; the listed D gene, TRBD2, was not tested against the DNA. TRBV21-1 counts as a pseudogene. The CDR3 consists of 15 residues. CDR3 amino acids: CASSKALSKPNEQYF. In DNA form, the CDR3 reads TGTGCCAGCAGCAAAGCGTTGAGTAAACCAAACGAGCAGTACTTC.

The table lists this clone with a few counts. The chain has TRBV9 and TRBJ2-1, with D possibly TRBD2 on 5 matching bases. CDR1 is SGDLS, CDR2 YYNGEE, per germline. V lost 0 bases and J lost 1, with 11 bases in between. The CDR3 has 16 residues. CDR3: CASSVDPLASYNEQFF. Written as DNA, the CDR3 is TGTGCCAGCAGCGTAGACCCCCTAGCTTCCTACAATGAGCAGTTCTTC.

This clone occurred once. The genes are TRBV28 and TRBJ1-5; 9 bases match TRBD1. The V gene's germline CDR1 is MDHEN and CDR2 SYDVKM. The CDR3 length is 14 residues. Losses at the gene ends were 6 bases for V and 4 bases for J; bases not matched to a gene: 4. CDR3 coding DNA: TGTGCCAGCAGCCTAGGACAGGGGAATCAGCCCCAGCATTTT. Amino acids: CASSLGQGNQPQHF.

This clone was observed a handful of times. The chain has TRBV15 and TRBJ2-2; TRBD1 agrees at 11 bases. Germline-derived CDR1 and CDR2 are LNHNV and YYDKDF (reference sequence). This CDR3 is built from 15 residues. Trimming took 1 base from V and 5 from J; bases not matched to a gene: 0. CDR3 residues: CATSRGDRGTGELFF. The CDR3 DNA reads as TGTGCCACCAGCAGAGGGGACAGGGGGACCGGGGAGCTGTTTTTT.

The chain links TRBV28 to TRBJ2-2, with 8 bases lining up with TRBD2. Looked up from germline, CDR1 is MDHEN and CDR2 is SYDVKM. This CDR3 spans 15 amino acids. With 2 bases clipped from V and 5 bases from J, the junction kept 4 bases outside the gene matches. CDR3 amino acids: CASSLRAGVTGELFF. The CDR3, as DNA: TGTGCCAGCAGTTTAAGAGCGGGAGTAACCGGGGAGCTGTTTTTT.

This chain links TRBV7-2 with TRBJ2-5; the D is unclear. The J call is uncertain, as TRBJ2-7 better fits the DNA end. The germline V gene has CDR1 SGHTA and CDR2 FQGNSA. This CDR3 region has 13 residues. The CDR3 protein is CASSLASTYEQYF. The CDR3 DNA sequence: TGTGCCAGCAGCTTGGCTAGTACCTACGAGCAGTACTTC.

The chain carries TRBV29-1 and TRBJ1-1; D possibly corresponds to TRBD1 (5 bases). Trimming shortened V by 7 bases and J by 5 bases, and 17 bases separated the two germline ends. The CDR3 has 13 residues. Germline values: CDR1 SQVTM, CDR2 ANQGSEA. CDR3 protein: CSEWGDLGTEAFF. CDR3 sequence (DNA): TGCAGCGAGTGGGGGGACCTCGGAACTGAAGCTTTCTTT.

In the case of this clone: Sequence at one end of the junction differs from germline and may be a read error. The chain links TRBV4-1 to TRBJ1-2, with a weak D call TRBD1 (5 bases). Germline V gives CDR1 MGHRA, CDR2 YSYEKL. CDR3 length equals 11 residues. The CDR3 DNA sequence: TGCGCCAGCAGCCAAGGGACATTCCGCCACTTC. This codes for CASSQGTFRHF.

The chain combines TRBV6-5 with TRBJ2-1; perhaps TRBD1 as D (6 bases). Germline values: CDR1 MNHEY, CDR2 SVGAGI. Trimming shortened V by 6 bases and J by 9 bases, and 9 bases separated the two germline ends. CDR3 length equals 11 residues. The CDR3 DNA is TGTGCCAGCAGAGGGGACACTGAGCAGTTCTTC. It encodes CASRGDTEQFF.

The chain recombines TRBV15 with TRBJ2-7; 8 nucleotides agree with TRBD1. The V and J ends lost 5 bases and 4 bases, in that order; junction bases with no gene match: 10. This CDR3 has 15 amino acids. Germline-derived CDR1 and CDR2 are LNHNV and YYDKDF (reference sequence). This chain's CDR3 is CATSAADRAEYEQYF. The CDR3, as DNA: TGTGCCACCAGCGCAGCGGACAGGGCCGAGTACGAGCAGTACTTC.

The chain is built from TRBV6-5 and TRBJ2-5; D remains ambiguous. The CDR3 is 14 amino acids. Trimming took 0 bases from V and 4 from J, leaving 9 bases between them. Germline lookup yields CDR1 MNHEY and CDR2 SVGAGI. The CDR3: CASSYSQASETQYF. In DNA form, the CDR3 reads TGTGCCAGCAGTTACTCCCAGGCTTCAGAGACCCAGTACTTC.

The J gene is TRBJ2-7, the V gene TRBV12-5, with 7 positions matching TRBD2. The CDR3 is 14 residues long. Germline values: CDR1 LGHNT, CDR2 FRNRAP. V lost 7 bases and J lost 3; bases outside the gene matches: 9. This CDR3 reads CASASGGRLYEQYF. The CDR3 bases are TGTGCTAGTGCTTCCGGGGGGAGACTCTACGAGCAGTACTTC. The full variable domain, its missing parts supplied by reference TRBV12-5 and TRBJ2-7, is DARVTQTPRHKVTEMGQEVTMRCQPILGHNTVFWYRQTMMQGLELLAYFRNRAPLDDSGMPKDRFSAEMPDATLATLKIQPSEPRDSAVYFCASASGGRLYEQYFGPGTRLTVT.

The chain recombines TRBV28 with TRBJ1-4; the match to TRBD1 covers 12 bases. From germline, CDR1 is MDHEN and CDR2 SYDVKM. J gave up 7 bases and V 7 bases, and 10 bases lay outside the gene matches. This CDR3 contains 16 residues. In DNA form, the CDR3 reads TGTGCCAGCATCAATCCGGGACAGGGGGCGGTTGAAAAACTGTTTTTT. It encodes CASINPGQGAVEKLFF.

The chain uses TRBV5-4 and TRBJ2-2; a possible D gene is TRBD1 (6 bases). CDR3 length: 15 amino acids. Germline V CDR1 and CDR2: SGHNT, YYREEE (reference sequence). The germline V and J ends were trimmed by 4 bases and 6 bases, with 16 bases remaining between them. CDR3 loop: CASSHPGVEAGELFF. CDR3 in DNA: TGTGCCAGCAGCCACCCAGGGGTTGAGGCCGGGGAGCTGTTTTTT. The whole variable domain, remainder taken from reference TRBV5-4 and TRBJ2-2, is ETGVTQSPTHLIKTRGQQVTLRCSSQSGHNTVSWYQQALGQGPQFIFQYYREEENGRGNFPPRFSGLQFPNYSSELNVNALELDDSALYLCASSHPGVEAGELFFGEGSRLTVL.